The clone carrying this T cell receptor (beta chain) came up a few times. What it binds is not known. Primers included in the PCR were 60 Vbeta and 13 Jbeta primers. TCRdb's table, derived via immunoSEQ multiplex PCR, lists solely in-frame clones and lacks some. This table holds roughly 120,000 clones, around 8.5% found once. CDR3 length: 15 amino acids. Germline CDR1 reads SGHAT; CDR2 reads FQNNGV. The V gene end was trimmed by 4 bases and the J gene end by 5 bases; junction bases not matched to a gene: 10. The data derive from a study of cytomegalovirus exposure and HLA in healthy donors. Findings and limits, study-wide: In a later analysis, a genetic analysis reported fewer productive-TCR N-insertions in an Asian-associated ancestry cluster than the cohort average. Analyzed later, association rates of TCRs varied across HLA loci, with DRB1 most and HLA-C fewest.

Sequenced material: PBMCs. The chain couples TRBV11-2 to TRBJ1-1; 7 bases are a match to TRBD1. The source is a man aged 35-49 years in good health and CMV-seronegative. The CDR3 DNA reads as TGTGCCAGCAGCTCATCTCCCAGGGGGGCAACTGAAGCTTTCTTT. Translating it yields CASSSSPRGATEAFF.